One sample yielded the 21 T cell receptor beta chains listed below, sequenced in a study of blood T cells in healthy people across ages. Alongside a J-beta primer mix, a sample-barcoded 5' primer served in a second PCR lasting about 7 to 11 cycles. TCRdb processed the 5' RACE reads anew with MiXCR; each CDR3 protein has one entry. The data contain fewer than 1,000,000 distinct CDR3 sequences, about 45% of them singletons. Sequencing used blood. These receptors came from a man older than 75 in good health.

This clonotype turned up a few times. A much larger clone is a single base away; this may be a read error. J is TRBJ2-5 and V is TRBV28, with no clear D. Between the trimmed V and J ends, which lost 5 bases and 5 bases, there was a span of 15 bases. This CDR3 is 14 amino acids long. Germline V gives CDR1 MDHEN, CDR2 SYDVKM. CDR3 bases: TGTGCCAGCAGTGTCCACGTATGGGCGGAGACCCAGTACTTC. Its protein product is CASSVHVWAETQYF.

V is TRBV20-1 and J is TRBJ1-3; D is unresolved. CDR1 DFQATT and CDR2 SNEGSKA come from the germline V gene (reference sequence). This CDR3 region has 13 residues. As DNA, the CDR3 is TGCAGCGTGGGCCGGAGCTCTGGAAACACCATATATTTT. Protein product: CSVGRSSGNTIYF.

This clonotype was found many times. V is TRBV20-1 and J is TRBJ2-7; TRBD1 matches at 9 bases. The germline V gene has CDR1 DFQATT and CDR2 SNEGSKA (reference sequence). CDR3 size: 12 residues. The CDR3 is CSAEGQGYEQYF. As DNA, the CDR3 is TGCAGCGCTGAGGGACAGGGCTACGAGCAGTACTTC.

The genes are TRBV12-3 or TRBV12-4 and TRBJ2-3; 11 positions agree with TRBD2. Trimming removed 5 bases from V and 1 base from J; junction bases left unmatched: 5. The CDR3 spans 16 residues. CDR3 DNA sequence: TGTGCCAGCAGTGTCCCGGGACTAGCGGGCACAGATACGCAGTATTTT. This gives the protein CASSVPGLAGTDTQYF.

V and J are TRBV4-2 and TRBJ1-4; possible D gene TRBD1, 5 bases. Trimming left V 0 bases short and J 7 bases short, with 18 bases between. Germline loops: CDR1 LGHNA, CDR2 YNFKEQ. This CDR3 comprises 17 residues. The CDR3 DNA reads as TGTGCCAGCAGCCAAGAGGGCAGGGCCCCAGTGGGTGAAAAACTGTTTTTT. Residues: CASSQEGRAPVGEKLFF.

This chain uses TRBV20-1 with TRBJ2-1; 9 bases line up with TRBD2. Germline trimming cut 6 bases from V and 5 bases from J; bases unmatched to any gene: 11. The CDR3 contains 15 residues. CDR1 is DFQATT and CDR2 is SNEGSKA in the germline V gene (reference sequence). The DNA of the CDR3 is TGCAGTGCCCATCCATCTAGCGGGAAACACAATGAGCAGTTCTTC. It translates to CSAHPSSGKHNEQFF.

V is TRBV18 and J is TRBJ1-1; unclear D gene. This CDR3 is 15 amino acids long. The V and J ends lost 3 bases and 1 base respectively, with 12 bases between them. Germline V gene data show CDR1 as KGHSH and CDR2 as LQKENI. As DNA, the CDR3 is TGTGCCAGCTCACCGGGCGGGTGGAAGAACACTGAAGCTTTCTTT. As protein: CASSPGGWKNTEAFF. Looking up the rest from reference TRBV18 and TRBJ1-1 gives the full variable domain: NAGVMQNPRHLVRRRGQEARLRCSPMKGHSHVYWYRQLPEEGLKFMVYLQKENIIDESGMPKERFSAEFPKEGPSILRIQQVVRGDSAAYFCASSPGGWKNTEAFFGQGTRLTVV.

In this sample, this clonotype turned up a few times. This rearrangement joins TRBV12-3 or TRBV12-4 to TRBJ2-7; D possibly matches TRBD1 or TRBD2 (6 bases each). Between the trimmed V and J ends, which lost 9 bases and 3 bases, there was a span of 15 bases. The CDR3 length is 13 residues. The CDR3, as DNA: TGTGCCAGTCACGGGGGCAGTCACTACGAGCAGTACTTC. Translation: CASHGGSHYEQYF.

The gene calls are TRBV7-2 and TRBJ2-4, with 8 positions matching TRBD2. The end of the DNA is better explained by TRBJ2-7, so the J call may be wrong. The CDR3 runs to 16 residues. The V gene's germline CDR1 is SGHTA and CDR2 FQGNSA. The CDR3 DNA is TGTGCCAGCAGCTTAGATTCTAGCGGGCGATCCTACGAGCAGTACTTC. This sequence encodes CASSLDSSGRSYEQYF.

This sequence joins TRBV5-5 and TRBJ2-7; D uncertain. In germline, CDR1 is SGHKS, CDR2 YYEKEE (reference sequence). This CDR3 is built from 15 residues. Trimming took off 0 bases at V and 0 bases at J, with 10 bases between the two ends. The CDR3 sequence is CASSLAPGLSYEQYF. For the CDR3, the DNA is TGTGCCAGCAGCTTGGCCCCCGGGCTCTCCTACGAGCAGTACTTC. Variable domain in full (rest from reference TRBV5-5 and TRBJ2-7): DAGVTQSPTHLIKTRGQQVTLRCSPISGHKSVSWYQQVLGQGPQFIFQYYEKEERGRGNFPDRFSARQFPNYSSELNVNALLLGDSALYLCASSLAPGLSYEQYFGPGTRLTVT.

The chain joins TRBV11-2 to TRBJ2-5, with 9 positions matching TRBD2. The J call may be wrong; the DNA end is better matched by TRBJ2-7. Germline V gene data show CDR1 as SGHAT and CDR2 as FQNNGV. CDR3 size: 14 residues. CDR3 in DNA: TGTGCCAGCCAAACTAGCGGGCTCCTCTACGAGCAGTACTTC. This sequence encodes CASQTSGLLYEQYF.

This clonotype was seen many times. The chain combines TRBV10-3 with TRBJ1-2, with D maybe TRBD1 (5 bases). The CDR3 is 17 amino acids. Trimming pared 1 base from V and 4 bases from J, leaving 19 bases between. CDR1 is ENHRY and CDR2 is SYGVKD in the germline V gene. CDR3 nucleotides: TGTGCCATCAGTGAGTTGAAAACGCAAACAGGACGCTATGGCTACACCTTC. Encoded protein: CAISELKTQTGRYGYTF.

This clonotype was seen ten or more times. A read error may explain this, as a much larger clone is one base away. This chain uses TRBV4-2 with TRBJ2-7; D call uncertain. CDR1 LGHNA and CDR2 YNFKEQ come from the germline V gene. V was trimmed by 0 bases and J by 7 bases, leaving 13 bases between them. The CDR3 covers 14 residues. CDR3 bases: TGTGCCAGCAGCCAAGATCGCTGGCCGCTTGAGCAGTACTTC. Translated, it gives CASSQDRWPLEQYF.

This clonotype occurred a few times. The chain links TRBV12-3 or TRBV12-4 to TRBJ2-1; D not resolved. There are 11 residues in the CDR3. Trimming removed 3 bases from V and 8 bases from J, with 5 bases in between. CDR3: CASSFSHEQFF. As DNA, the CDR3 is TGTGCCAGCAGTTTTAGCCATGAGCAGTTCTTC.

This clonotype was detected a few times. The chain recombines TRBV28 with TRBJ1-2, with a weak D call TRBD1 (5 bases). Germline V gene sequence: CDR1 MDHEN, CDR2 SYDVKM. The CDR3 is 15 amino acids. Trimming took 1 base from V and 2 from J, leaving 11 bases between them. For the CDR3, the DNA is TGTGCCAGCAGTTTATTTCTGAGGACAAACTATGGCTACACCTTC. It codes for CASSLFLRTNYGYTF.

This clonotype was observed a few times. One base away lies a much larger clone, so this may be a sequencing read error. V gene TRBV4-3 combines with J gene TRBJ2-1; D perhaps matches TRBD2 (5 bases). The CDR3 is 17 residues long. Trimming shortened V by 0 bases and J by 0 bases, and 12 bases separated the two germline ends. In germline, CDR1 is LGHNA, CDR2 YSLEER. CDR3 sequence reads: CASSQEVEAASYNEQFF. In nucleotides, the CDR3 is TGCGCCAGCAGCCAAGAAGTAGAAGCGGCCTCCTACAATGAGCAGTTCTTC.

The CDR3 DNA is TGTGCCAGCAGCCTAACAGGGGGCCAATACGAGCAGTACTTC. It codes for CASSLTGGQYEQYF. The J gene is TRBJ2-7, the V gene TRBV7-9; 9 nucleotides align to TRBD1. Germline loops: CDR1 SEHNR, CDR2 FQNEAQ (reference sequence). Germline trimming cut 5 bases from V and 4 bases from J; bases unmatched to any gene: 6. The CDR3 runs to 14 residues. Based on the CDR3 plus reference TRBV7-9 and TRBJ2-7, the full variable domain is DTGVSQNPRHKITKRGQNVTFRCDPISEHNRLYWYRQTLGQGPEFLTYFQNEAQLEKSRLLSDRFSAERPKGSFSTLEIQRTEQGDSAMYLCASSLTGGQYEQYFGPGTRLTVT.

This clonotype was seen more than once but under ten times. This sequence joins TRBV11-1 and TRBJ2-4; D is uncertain. Germline V gives CDR1 SGHAT, CDR2 FQDESV (reference sequence). The CDR3 is 13 residues long. V dropped 2 bases and J dropped 0 bases, with 2 bases sitting between them. CDR3 DNA sequence: TGTGCCAGCAGCTTATTAGCCAAAAACATTCAGTACTTC. This encodes CASSLLAKNIQYF.

The rearrangement links TRBV4-2 to TRBJ1-6; the match to TRBD1 covers 8 bases. This CDR3 has 14 residues. CDR1 is LGHNA, CDR2 YNFKEQ, per germline. V shed 4 bases and J 9 bases; nucleotides not matched to a gene: 5. The CDR3 DNA sequence: TGTGCCAGCAGCCTTGCAGGGGGCAGTTCACCCCTCCACTTT. It translates to CASSLAGGSSPLHF.

This clonotype came up many times. This may be a read error, as it is one base from a much larger clone. This chain links TRBV5-1 with TRBJ2-1, with D perhaps matching TRBD2 (5 bases). The ends were cut back, 4 bases at V and 4 bases at J, with 12 bases in the middle. In germline, CDR1 is SGHRS, CDR2 YFSETQ. The CDR3 runs 14 residues. The CDR3 DNA reads TGCGCCAGCAGCGCCTGGAGCGGATACAATGAGCAGTTCTTC. As protein: CASSAWSGYNEQFF. Using reference TRBV5-1 and TRBJ2-1 for the parts outside the CDR3, the full variable domain is KAGVTQTPRYLIKTRGQQVTLSCSPISGHRSVSWYQQTPGQGLQFLFEYFSETQRNKGNFPGRFSGRQFSNSRSEMNVSTLELGDSALYLCASSAWSGYNEQFFGPGTRLTVL.

The chain is built from TRBV6-2 or TRBV6-3 and TRBJ2-1; no reliable D call. Germline V gene lookup returns CDR1 MNHEY and CDR2 SVGEGT. This CDR3 comprises 12 residues. The germline V and J ends were trimmed by 1 base and 8 bases, with 6 bases remaining between them. The CDR3 nucleotides are TGTGCCAGCAGTTACTATGCGGATGAGCAGTTCTTC. Its protein is CASSYYADEQFF.